These 21 T cell receptor beta chains came from one sample sequenced in a study of response to subunit inactivated influenza vaccine. TCRdb recomputed calls from the RT-PCR reads with MiXCR, one row per CDR3 protein. The sample records over 750,000 distinct CDR3 sequences, around 20% being singletons. The source was PBMCs from blood, collected 5 to 6 days after vaccination. Receptors were obtained from a man aged 50-59 years who received an inactivated influenza vaccine.

This clonotype was picked up a small number of times. The chain couples TRBV9 to TRBJ2-3; D might be TRBD1 (5 bases). Germline V gene sequence: CDR1 SGDLS, CDR2 YYNGEE. Trimming left V 7 bases short and J 1 base short, with 10 bases between. This CDR3 comprises 13 residues. This chain's CDR3 is CASAEQGTDTQYF. Written as DNA, the CDR3 is TGTGCCAGCGCGGAACAGGGCACAGATACGCAGTATTTT. Full variable domain (missing parts from reference TRBV9 and TRBJ2-3): DSGVTQTPKHLITATGQRVTLRCSPRSGDLSVYWYQQSLDQGLQFLIQYYNGEERAKGNILERFSAQQFPDLHSELNLSSLELGDSALYFCASAEQGTDTQYFGPGTRLTVL.

This chain connects TRBV12-3 or TRBV12-4 to TRBJ2-1, with 8 bases matching TRBD2. This CDR3 contains 16 residues. Trimming cost V 5 bases and J 6 bases; bases outside gene matches: 12. DNA of the CDR3: TGTGCCAGCAGTCCGCGCGGGGGGAGCGGGGGCAATGAGCAGTTCTTC. Its protein product is CASSPRGGSGGNEQFF.

The DNA for the CDR3 is TGCAGGGCGGTCCCCATAAGCAGCTCCTACGAGCAGTACTTC. Protein sequence: CRAVPISSSYEQYF. The chain has TRBV20-1 and TRBJ2-7; no definite D call. The CDR3 has 14 residues. CDR1 is DFQATT and CDR2 is SNEGSKA in the germline V gene (reference sequence).

The V and J genes are TRBV20-1 and TRBJ2-7; 14 positions match TRBD2. CDR3 length: 15 residues. V shed 5 bases, J shed 6 bases, and the junction held 9 bases outside the gene matches. The V gene's germline CDR1 is DFQATT and CDR2 SNEGSKA (reference sequence). CDR3 in DNA: TGCAGTGCTCCCATTGGGACTAGCGGGAGAGGCGAGCAGTACTTC. It is translated as CSAPIGTSGRGEQYF.

The rearrangement links TRBV28 to TRBJ2-1; 9 bases align to TRBD1. Trimming cost V 6 bases and J 6 bases; bases outside gene matches: 12. Germline loops: CDR1 MDHEN, CDR2 SYDVKM. This CDR3 has 16 residues. The CDR3 DNA is TGTGCCAGCAGGGACCCCGGGACAGGGCGTTTCAATGAGCAGTTCTTC. Protein product: CASRDPGTGRFNEQFF.

This chain links TRBV27 with TRBJ2-7; 8 nucleotides line up with TRBD2. This CDR3 spans 15 amino acids. Germline V gene data show CDR1 as MNHEY and CDR2 as SMNVEV (reference sequence). J gave up 2 bases and V 7 bases, and 10 bases lay outside the gene matches. CDR3 sequence: CASTPSVSGTYEQYF. The CDR3 region has the DNA TGTGCCAGCACCCCCTCTGTTAGCGGGACCTACGAGCAGTACTTC.

There are a few counts of this clonotype. This chain uses TRBV12-3 or TRBV12-4 with TRBJ2-3; D is uncertain. Trimming took off 4 bases at V and 2 bases at J, with 7 bases between the two ends. The CDR3 runs 13 residues. CDR3 sequence reads: CASSSPPTDTQYF. The DNA of the CDR3 is TGTGCCAGCAGTTCTCCGCCCACAGATACGCAGTATTTT.

The chain is built from TRBV12-3 or TRBV12-4 and TRBJ1-6; D call uncertain. V lost 6 bases and J lost 9, with 18 bases in between. This CDR3 has 15 amino acids. This CDR3 reads CASRRSAGFGSPLHF. The CDR3 DNA reads as TGTGCCAGCAGGCGGTCCGCGGGATTTGGTTCACCCCTCCACTTT.

This clonotype has just a few counts. The chain uses TRBV12-3 or TRBV12-4 and TRBJ2-5, with TRBD1 matching 7 bases. After removal of 4 bases from V and 4 bases from J, the junction contained 6 bases not matched to a gene. The CDR3 extends over 14 amino acids. CDR3 bases: TGTGCCAGCAGTTGGGGGAACAGGGGAGAGACCCAGTACTTC. Protein: CASSWGNRGETQYF.

This clonotype was seen only a few times. This chain uses TRBV3-1 with TRBJ1-2, with 12 bases lining up with TRBD1. J was trimmed by 7 bases and V by 7 bases; bases with no gene match: 7. Germline V lookup: CDR1 LGHDT, CDR2 YNNKEL (reference sequence). This CDR3 has 14 residues. CDR3 coding DNA: TGTGCCAGCACGGGGGACAGGGGGCTCGGTGGCTACACCTTC. Translation: CASTGDRGLGGYTF.

V and J are TRBV3-1 and TRBJ1-1, with D possibly matching TRBD1 (6 bases). The CDR3 runs 12 residues. The V and J ends lost 2 bases and 11 bases respectively, with 12 bases between them. CDR1 and CDR2 from the germline V gene are LGHDT and YNNKEL (reference sequence). CDR3 sequence (DNA): TGTGCCAGCAGCCAATCGGGGGGGGCTGCTTTCTTT. Protein: CASSQSGGAAFF.

The rearrangement joins TRBV7-9 to TRBJ1-2; D remains unclear. Germline V gene lookup returns CDR1 SEHNR and CDR2 FQNEAQ (reference sequence). V was clipped by 5 bases and J by 13 bases, with 17 bases between them. This CDR3 spans 12 amino acids. The CDR3 spells CASSIPGQDSTF. The CDR3 DNA reads TGTGCCAGCAGCATCCCAGGTCAGGATTCCACCTTC.

This clonotype has at least ten counts. The CDR3 protein is CASSSTWDQPQHF. As DNA, the CDR3 is TGTGCCAGCAGCTCTACCTGGGATCAGCCCCAGCATTTT. The V gene is TRBV12-3 or TRBV12-4, the J gene TRBJ1-5; the D is unclear. The V and J ends lost 6 bases and 5 bases respectively, with 11 bases between them. The CDR3 spans 13 residues.

Only a few counts were recorded for this clonotype. V and J are TRBV15 and TRBJ2-1, with a possible D match to TRBD2 (6 bases). The germline V gene has CDR1 LNHNV and CDR2 YYDKDF (reference sequence). The CDR3 spans 14 residues. Trimming pared 9 bases from V and 3 bases from J, leaving 15 bases between. CDR3 DNA sequence: TGTGCCACTTGTTTTAGCGGAAACTACAATGAGCAGTTCTTC. The encoded protein is CATCFSGNYNEQFF.

The chain is built from TRBV10-3 and TRBJ2-3, with 9 bases lining up with TRBD1. Trimming at V came to 6 bases and at J to 2 bases, leaving 9 bases not matched to a gene. The CDR3 runs to 16 residues. In germline, CDR1 is ENHRY, CDR2 SYGVKD. CDR3 amino acids: CAIRTMDRGYTDTQYF. The DNA of the CDR3 is TGTGCCATCAGGACTATGGACAGGGGTTACACAGATACGCAGTATTTT.

The sample holds a few counts of this clonotype. The rearrangement links TRBV24-1 to TRBJ2-2, with 7 bases matching TRBD2. The trim removed 3 bases at V and 3 bases at J, leaving 6 bases unmatched. There are 16 residues in the CDR3. The germline CDR1 and CDR2 sequences are KGHDR and SFDVKD. The DNA of the CDR3 is TGTGCCACCAGTGATGCAGCGGGGTCGTACACCGGGGAGCTGTTTTTT. Its protein product is CATSDAAGSYTGELFF.

A few counts support this clonotype. The V and J genes are TRBV10-3 and TRBJ2-1; D possibly corresponds to TRBD1 (5 bases). This CDR3 has 15 residues. Germline V gene data show CDR1 as ENHRY and CDR2 as SYGVKD. V dropped 6 bases and J dropped 3 bases, with 15 bases sitting between them. CDR3 coding DNA: TGTGCCATCAGCCCCAACAAGGGGAACTACAATGAGCAGTTCTTC. This translates into CAISPNKGNYNEQFF.

The chain links TRBV5-1 to TRBJ1-4, with a tentative D call TRBD1 (6 bases). Germline V lookup: CDR1 SGHRS, CDR2 YFSETQ. The germline V and J ends were trimmed by 4 bases and 7 bases, with 14 bases remaining between them. The CDR3 covers 14 residues. The CDR3, as DNA: TGCGCCAGCAGCCAGGGGACCAAAAGTGAAAAACTGTTTTTT. The encoded protein is CASSQGTKSEKLFF.

V usage is TRBV20-1 and J usage is TRBJ2-5; D may be TRBD1 (5 bases). Germline V gene sequence: CDR1 DFQATT, CDR2 SNEGSKA (reference sequence). CDR3 size: 15 residues. V lost 4 bases and J lost 0, with 15 bases in between. In DNA, the CDR3 is TGCAGTGCTAAGGCGGCAGGGCAAAACCAAGAGACCCAGTACTTC. Its translation: CSAKAAGQNQETQYF.

The V call is TRBV6-6, the J call TRBJ1-1; maybe TRBD1 (5 bases). The CDR3 sequence is 11 residues long. Per the germline V gene, CDR1 is MNHNY and CDR2 is SVGAGI (reference sequence). V was trimmed by 11 bases and J by 3 bases, leaving 10 bases between them. The CDR3 is CAAGGDTEAFF. The CDR3 DNA follows: TGTGCCGCTGGGGGGGACACTGAAGCTTTCTTT.

The chain recombines TRBV6-5 with TRBJ2-1; unclear D gene. This CDR3 spans 12 amino acids. CDR1 and CDR2 from the germline V gene are MNHEY and SVGAGI. The V end was cut by 8 bases, the J end by 9 bases, with 14 bases between. Written as DNA, the CDR3 is TGTGCCAGCTGTTCCTTCGCCGGTGAGCAGTTCTTC. It translates to CASCSFAGEQFF.